This T cell receptor beta chain was identified in a study of blood T cell repertoires in COVID-19. Background on the study: Sites in the United States, Italy and Spain provided acute and convalescent COVID-19 samples. PBMCs, B-cell-depleted T cells, or T cells were the source of the cDNA or gDNA that made up the material.

Clones were sequenced by immunoSEQ multiplex PCR, and TCRdb holds only the in-frame ones, with some missing. The sample includes about 200,000 clones, 80% to 90% seen only once; the top ten take roughly a fifth. The junction had 7 bases not matched to a gene; V was cut back by 5 bases and J by 2 bases. The CDR3 extends over 16 amino acids. CDR1 is SEHNR and CDR2 is FQNEAQ in the germline V gene (reference sequence). This clone was recorded once. Sequenced sample: peripheral blood. The genes are TRBV7-9 and TRBJ2-2; 8 bases align to TRBD1. The sequence came from a human donor in a cohort sampled during active COVID-19. The DNA of the CDR3 is TGTGCCAGCAGCGCGAACAGGGGGAGCAACACCGGGGAGCTGTTTTTT. Translated, it gives CASSANRGSNTGELFF.